What follows are 3 T cell receptor beta chains derived from one specimen sequenced in a study of T cell clonality in common variable immunodeficiency. Findings of the study overall: Fewer deletions and N-nucleotide insertions were reportedly seen in common variable immunodeficiency TCR beta sequences.

These receptors' targets are unknown. Sequenced by immunoSEQ multiplex PCR; TCRdb stores in-frame clones only, minus some. The sample yields about 28,000 clones, without any singletons. The sequenced sample was peripheral blood mononuclear cells. The receptors were sampled from a human donor with common variable immunodeficiency.

This clone was seen many times. Read data end 3 residues before the CDR3 end; the end is taken from the germline J gene. The chain couples TRBV5-6 to TRBJ2-2, with 7 bases matching TRBD1. Germline-derived CDR1 and CDR2 are SGHDT and YYEEEE. This CDR3 spans 15 amino acids. V was pared by 3 bases and J by 6 bases, with 8 bases of the junction left unmatched. The CDR3 bases that were read are TGTGCCAGCAGCTCAGCAAGACAGGGACCCGGGGAG. This sequence encodes CASSSARQGPGE. Given in full, the CDR3 is CASSSARQGPGELFF.

This clone is medium-sized within its sample. CDR3 region: CASTLEGNYGYTF. Incomplete CDR3 DNA: TGTGCCAGCACCCTTGAGGGGAACTATGGC. The gene calls are TRBV9 and TRBJ1-2, with D tentatively TRBD1 (5 bases). From the germline J gene comes the end of the CDR3, since the read stops 3 residues before it. Trimming pared 6 bases from V and 2 bases from J, leaving 11 bases between. Germline loops: CDR1 SGDLS, CDR2 YYNGEE. This CDR3 has 13 amino acids.

This clone appeared many times. CDR3 region: CASSPPRVGTEAFF. The CDR3 bases that were read are TGTGCCAGCTCACCACCCAGGGTGGGCACTGAA. The chain combines TRBV18 with TRBJ1-1; D possibly corresponds to TRBD1 (5 bases). With the read ending 3 residues before the CDR3 end, the germline J gene is used to fill in that end. Trimming pared 0 bases from V and 4 bases from J, leaving 9 bases between. The CDR3 has 14 residues. CDR1 and CDR2 (germline): KGHSH, LQKENI.